This TCR beta chain originates from a study of response to subunit inactivated influenza vaccine. The CDR3 covers 15 residues. V shed 1 base and J 6 bases; nucleotides not matched to a gene: 9. CDR1 and CDR2 (germline): DFQATT, SNEGSKA (reference sequence). TCRdb recomputed calls from the RT-PCR reads with MiXCR, one row per CDR3 protein. Seen here are 500,000 to 600,000 distinct CDR3 sequences, 11% observed once, and the top ten hold approximately 10%. These data are also associated with another study on T cells expressing NK-cell markers. From that report: Researchers built TCR beta cDNA using 5'RACE template switching with UMIs.

This clonotype was obtained from a man aged 50-60 years who received an inactivated influenza vaccine. The chain recombines TRBV20-1 with TRBJ2-7, with 10 bases matching TRBD2. Material: PBMCs from blood, obtained on the day of vaccination. The CDR3 DNA follows: TGCAGTGCTAGAGCCACTAGCGGGACCCCCCTCGAGCAGTACTTC. The encoded protein is CSARATSGTPLEQYF.